Presented here are 14 T cell receptor beta chains from one specimen sequenced in a study of CD8 T cells in Susac syndrome (dated by TCRdb to between 2018 and 2021). The library was made by the immunoSEQ multiplex PCR assay. RNA was extracted using the RNeasy kit, and about 0.5 to 1 microgram was reverse transcribed with random hexamers. In-frame beta chains were kept once TCRdb had trimmed the public reads at Q25 with fastp and called clones with MiXCR. Rows are combined by CDR3 protein, so each entry shows the most common genes and DNA. The table for this sample lists 210,000 or so distinct CDR3 sequences; 94% of them were counted only once. The ten largest clones capture approximately 0.15% of the sample. Material: CD4+ T cells from PBMCs. Receptors originate from a human donor with Susac syndrome.

The rearrangement links TRBV14 to TRBJ2-3; tentatively, D is TRBD2 (6 bases). The germline V and J ends were trimmed by 5 bases and 1 base, with 10 bases remaining between them. Germline V gives CDR1 SGHDN, CDR2 FVKESK. The CDR3 loop spans 14 amino acids. The CDR3 loop is CASSSQRGTDTQYF. The CDR3 nucleotides read TGTGCCAGCAGCAGCCAGCGGGGCACAGATACGCAGTATTTT.

The J gene is TRBJ2-7, the V gene TRBV20-1; 10 nucleotides match TRBD1. This CDR3 is built from 17 residues. Germline V gene data show CDR1 as DFQATT and CDR2 as SNEGSKA (reference sequence). With V trimmed by 6 bases and J by 3 bases, 17 bases remained unmatched. DNA of the CDR3: TGCAGTGCGCGCGGACAGGGGGTTACTGGTGGGAACTACGAGCAGTACTTC. Translated, it gives CSARGQGVTGGNYEQYF.

This clonotype showed up just a few times. This chain links TRBV29-1 with TRBJ2-7; TRBD1 matches at 8 bases. Trimming at V came to 6 bases and at J to 5 bases, leaving 6 bases not matched to a gene. The CDR3 is 12 amino acids. CDR1 is SQVTM and CDR2 is ANQGSEA in the germline V gene. The DNA of the CDR3 is TGCAGCGTCCGACAGGGGACCCACGAGCAGTACTTC. As protein: CSVRQGTHEQYF.

This chain uses TRBV25-1 with TRBJ2-7; unclear D gene. V lost 2 bases and J lost 5, with 13 bases in between. The CDR3 consists of 14 residues. The V gene's germline CDR1 is MGHDK and CDR2 SYGVNS. The CDR3 loop is CASSEVSGLNEQYF. The CDR3 region has the DNA TGTGCCAGCAGTGAAGTGTCCGGGCTCAACGAGCAGTACTTC.

The chain recombines TRBV29-1 with TRBJ1-5; D unresolved. The CDR3 runs to 12 residues. The germline CDR1 and CDR2 sequences are SQVTM and ANQGSEA. Trimming left V 6 bases short and J 1 base short, with 7 bases between. This CDR3 reads CSVAESNQPQHF. The DNA of the CDR3 is TGCAGCGTGGCGGAGAGCAATCAGCCCCAGCATTTT. The full variable domain, completed using reference TRBV29-1 and TRBJ1-5, is SAVISQKPSRDICQRGTSLTIQCQVDSQVTMMFWYRQQPGQSLTLIATANQGSEATYESGFVIDKFPISRPNLTFSTLTVSNMSPEDSSIYLCSVAESNQPQHFGDGTRLSIL.

V and J are TRBV30 and TRBJ2-7; TRBD2 might be the D (6 bases). This CDR3 has 16 amino acids. Germline lookup yields CDR1 GTSNPN and CDR2 SVGIG (reference sequence). V was cut by 0 bases and J by 0 bases, with 15 bases left in between. The CDR3: CAWSVISGLSSYEQYF. CDR3 in DNA: TGTGCCTGGAGTGTTATTTCGGGACTGAGCTCCTACGAGCAGTACTTC.

The count of this clonotype is one. This rearrangement joins TRBV24-1 to TRBJ1-2; D might be TRBD1 (6 bases). The V and J ends lost 8 bases and 1 base respectively, with 22 bases between them. In germline, CDR1 is KGHDR, CDR2 SFDVKD. The CDR3 runs 17 residues. The CDR3 sequence: CATNEGAETGHNYGYTF. As DNA, the CDR3 is TGTGCCACCAACGAAGGGGCCGAGACAGGACATAACTATGGCTACACCTTC.

The chain combines TRBV20-1 with TRBJ1-5; TRBD1 matches at 7 bases. Germline-derived CDR1 and CDR2 are DFQATT and SNEGSKA (reference sequence). This CDR3 spans 13 amino acids. V lost 5 bases, J lost 2 bases, and 3 bases stayed unmatched. CDR3 sequence reads: CSAPTGGNQPQHF. The CDR3 coding sequence is TGCAGTGCTCCTACAGGGGGCAATCAGCCCCAGCATTTT.

DNA of the CDR3: TGTGCCACCAGCCTCCGGGACAGGGGGGGACTTGAGCAGTTCTTC. Its translation: CATSLRDRGGLEQFF. The chain employs TRBV15 and TRBJ2-1; the match to TRBD1 covers 11 bases. This CDR3 comprises 15 residues. Germline V gene data show CDR1 as LNHNV and CDR2 as YYDKDF (reference sequence). Unmatched junction bases numbered 9, after V lost 5 bases and J lost 9 bases.

Turning to this clonotype: Sequence at one end of the junction differs from germline and may be a read error. CDR3 region: CAWSAGTDRFAF. In DNA, the CDR3 is TGTGCCTGGAGTGCCGGGACCGACCGATTCGCCTTC. This chain joins TRBV30 and TRBJ1-2; possible D gene TRBD1, 5 bases. CDR1 GTSNPN and CDR2 SVGIG come from the germline V gene (reference sequence). CDR3 length: 12 residues.

The V gene is TRBV30, the J gene TRBJ1-5; 8 bases align to TRBD1. Germline CDR1 is GTSNPN and CDR2 is SVGIG (reference sequence). Losses at the gene ends were 3 bases for V and 0 bases for J; bases not matched to a gene: 4. CDR3 size: 15 residues. The CDR3 protein is CAWSVTGDSNQPQHF. CDR3 nucleotide sequence: TGTGCCTGGAGCGTGACAGGGGATAGCAATCAGCCCCAGCATTTT.

This chain uses TRBV20-1 with TRBJ2-1; TRBD2 matches 10 bases. CDR1 and CDR2 (germline): DFQATT, SNEGSKA (reference sequence). This CDR3 is 14 amino acids long. The junction had 6 bases not matched to a gene; V was cut back by 6 bases and J by 4 bases. The CDR3 loop is CSALPSGGYNEQFF. Written as DNA, the CDR3 is TGCAGTGCCCTCCCTAGCGGGGGATACAATGAGCAGTTCTTC.

The CDR3 spells CSGRDGVNEKLFF. Here the CDR3 DNA reads TGCAGCGGACGGGACGGAGTTAATGAAAAACTGTTTTTT. J is TRBJ1-4 and V is TRBV29-1; a possible D gene is TRBD1 (5 bases). Trimming stripped 7 bases from V and 4 bases from J, with 13 bases between. Germline CDR1 reads SQVTM; CDR2 reads ANQGSEA. CDR3 size: 13 residues.

The CDR3 spells CASSYTVTVKGFYGYTF. The DNA for the CDR3 is TGTGCCAGCAGTTACACGGTCACTGTGAAAGGATTCTATGGCTACACCTTC. The chain combines TRBV6-2 or TRBV6-3 with TRBJ1-2; no definite D call. V was pared by 2 bases and J by 4 bases, with 20 bases between. The germline CDR1 and CDR2 sequences are MNHEY and SVGEGT. The CDR3 spans 17 residues.